This TCR beta chain was sequenced for a study of blood T cell repertoires in COVID-19. Study at large: Samples came from the United States, Italy and Spain, spanning acute and convalescent COVID-19. Sample material is recorded as cDNA or gDNA derived from T cells, B-cell-depleted T cells, or PBMCs.

CDR1 and CDR2 (germline): SGDLS, YYNGEE. With 5 bases removed from V and 5 bases from J, the gap between germline ends came to 10 bases. The CDR3 consists of 13 residues. Methods used by the authors: By means of reference gene primer amplification, nucleated cell counts were estimated. The protocol was immunoSEQ multiplex PCR, while the TCRdb copy is restricted to in-frame clones and leaves out a portion. That table supplies the V and J calls and clone size; D and trimming were determined from the DNA. The sample holds 90,000 to 120,000 clones; around 82% are singletons and the top ten take around 4.4%.

This sequence originates from a human donor in a cohort sampled during active COVID-19. Specimen: peripheral blood. This chain links TRBV9 with TRBJ2-2, with D maybe TRBD1 (5 bases). The CDR3 spells CASREGVTGELFF. The CDR3 bases are TGTGCCAGCAGAGAAGGGGTTACCGGGGAGCTGTTTTTT.